The 7 T cell receptor beta chains below were found in one sample sequenced in a study of cytomegalovirus exposure and HLA in healthy donors. PCR amplification relied on 60 Vbeta primers (plus 13 Jbeta primers). Sequencing was performed with immunoSEQ multiplex PCR; in TCRdb, only in-frame clones are kept and a portion is missing. The sample comprises 130,000 or so clones, about two thirds of which are singletons, and over 5% rests with the top ten. The specimen was PBMCs. The receptors come from a man aged 40-50 years in good health and CMV-seropositive.

By its share, this clone is large. At the DNA level, this CDR3 is encoded by other sequences in the same sample as well. The chain has TRBV29-1 and TRBJ2-7, with D possibly TRBD1 on 5 matching bases. V was trimmed by 7 bases and J by 0 bases, leaving 13 bases between them. The CDR3 has 13 amino acids. Germline V gene sequence: CDR1 SQVTM, CDR2 ANQGSEA. CDR3: CSASQESSYEQYF. The CDR3, as DNA: TGCAGCGCCTCACAGGAAAGCTCCTACGAGCAGTACTTC.

The chain couples TRBV4-2 to TRBJ2-1; tentatively, D is TRBD1 (5 bases). This CDR3 comprises 17 residues. The germline gives CDR1 LGHNA, CDR2 YNFKEQ. The V and J ends lost 0 bases and 7 bases respectively, with 19 bases between them. The chain's CDR3 is CASSQDGSWQGRNEQFF. CDR3 in DNA: TGTGCCAGCAGCCAAGACGGCTCTTGGCAGGGTAGAAATGAGCAGTTCTTC.

V gene TRBV6-1 combines with J gene TRBJ2-2; D is unclear. This CDR3 has 13 amino acids. CDR1 is MNHNS and CDR2 is SASEGT in the germline V gene. Trimming left V 6 bases short and J 8 bases short, with 13 bases between. DNA of the CDR3: TGTGCCAGCAGCCCAGACCCAGCGGGGGAGCTGTTTTTT. Translated: CASSPDPAGELFF.

The V and J genes are TRBV5-1 and TRBJ2-1, with 10 nucleotides matching TRBD2. Per germline, CDR1 SGHRS and CDR2 YFSETQ. The trim removed 0 bases at V and 6 bases at J, leaving 9 bases unmatched. The CDR3 is 17 residues long. In DNA form, the CDR3 reads TGCGCCAGCAGCTTGGGTGGTGCTAGCGGGAGTTTCAATGAGCAGTTCTTC. Its protein product is CASSLGGASGSFNEQFF.

V and J are TRBV7-2 and TRBJ1-1; D possibly corresponds to TRBD1 (5 bases). CDR3 length equals 14 residues. Germline CDR1 is SGHTA and CDR2 is FQGNSA. With 4 bases removed from V and 4 bases from J, the gap between germline ends came to 13 bases. CDR3 sequence: CASSSLGRLTEAFF. CDR3 in DNA: TGTGCCAGCAGCTCTCTGGGGCGACTCACTGAAGCTTTCTTT.

In its sample, this clone was seen a few times. This sequence joins TRBV18 and TRBJ2-1; tentative D call: TRBD1 (6 bases). This CDR3 has 16 amino acids. The ends were cut back, 6 bases at V and 0 bases at J, with 15 bases in the middle. Per the germline V gene, CDR1 is KGHSH and CDR2 is LQKENI. In DNA form, the CDR3 reads TGTGCCAGCTCCCAGATCGGACAGAGCTCCTACAATGAGCAGTTCTTC. The encoded protein is CASSQIGQSSYNEQFF.

V usage is TRBV6-8 and J usage is TRBJ1-2, with TRBD1 identical over 8 bases. Germline-derived CDR1 and CDR2 are MNHGY and SAAAGT. The J segment lost 8 bases and the V segment lost 8 bases, leaving 7 bases of the junction unmatched. The CDR3 has 12 amino acids. The DNA for the CDR3 is TGTGCCAGCCACCGGACAGGGAAAGGCTACACCTTC. It is translated as CASHRTGKGYTF.